The clone carrying this T cell receptor beta chain has only one observation. The sample is drawn from a study of T cell changes during pregnancy in multiple sclerosis. The table came from immunoSEQ multiplex PCR; TCRdb's copy has only in-frame clones and leaves some out. The table shows some 70,000 clones, with roughly 92% occurring only once. The clonotype originates from a female donor in good health, enrolled as a control in a pregnancy study. The sample in question was CD8+ T cells from peripheral blood mononuclear cells, obtained in the third trimester of pregnancy.

DNA of the CDR3: TGTGCCAGCAGCTTAGGGGCGGGGTACGAGCAGTACTTC. Translated: CASSLGAGYEQYF. The chain uses TRBV11-2 and TRBJ2-7; the D gene is possibly TRBD2 (6 bases). The CDR3 covers 13 residues. The germline V gene has CDR1 SGHAT and CDR2 FQNNGV. The V end was cut by 1 base, the J end by 4 bases, with 8 bases between.